The present entry profiles one TCR beta chain with its context. Antigen: not known. Making use of molecular barcodes, quantitative 5'-RACE generated TCR beta libraries. TCRdb re-analysed the 5' RACE reads in MiXCR, keeping a single row per CDR3 protein. The sample consists of about 800,000 distinct CDR3 sequences, about an eighth of them appearing once. This specimen comes from a study of CD8 T cells in ankylosing spondylitis. Study observations and caveats: Earlier reports found some motif variants in synovial fluid and blood in reactive arthritis. A TCR beta motif made of eight highly homologous variants seemed typical of ankylosing spondylitis blood.

This CDR3 spans 16 amino acids. Trimming removed 4 bases from V and 4 bases from J; junction bases left unmatched: 10. This chain uses TRBV12-3 or TRBV12-4 with TRBJ2-5; 9 nucleotides align to TRBD1. The sequence was collected from a male donor with ankylosing spondylitis. The sequenced sample was blood, either unsorted or a sorted T cell fraction (not recorded which). CDR3 bases: TGTGCCAGCAGTTCACCGAGTACAGGGGGCGGAGAGACCCAGTACTTC. Translated, it gives CASSSPSTGGGETQYF.